The present T cell receptor beta chain was sequenced within a study of OX40 agonist ivuxolimab in advanced cancers. Study-level information: Ivuxolimab is a fully human IgG2 antibody that activates OX40 (CD134).

Only in-frame clones appear in the TCRdb table, and some are missing; sequencing was by immunoSEQ multiplex PCR. The sample holds just over 90,000 clones; around 94% are singletons and the top ten take approximately 2.4%. The sample here was CD4+ or CD8+ T cells sorted from blood, taken in a trial of the OX40 agonist ivuxolimab. The source is an adult with an advanced solid tumor such as melanoma, head and neck, liver or kidney cancer.

In DNA, the CDR3 is TGTGCCAGCAGCTTAGGAGCAAATCAGCCCCAGCATTTT. Translation gives CASSLGANQPQHF. This chain connects TRBV7-7 to TRBJ1-5; D ambiguous. The CDR3 has 13 residues. Trimming removed 1 base at V and 4 bases at J, with 5 bases between. The germline gives CDR1 SSHAT, CDR2 FNYEAQ (reference sequence).